This passage covers 29 T cell receptor beta chains from one sample sequenced in a study of blood T cell repertoires in COVID-19. Produced via immunoSEQ multiplex PCR; TCRdb's table is partial and in-frame only. Of around 250,000 clones in the sample, 86% were seen once. The material sequenced was peripheral blood. The receptor set was obtained from a man in his forties with active or convalescent COVID-19.

The genes are TRBV6-5 and TRBJ1-2, with 7 nucleotides matching TRBD1. Germline CDR1 reads MNHEY; CDR2 reads SVGAGI. J was trimmed by 8 bases and V by 4 bases; bases with no gene match: 7. The CDR3 length is 13 residues. The CDR3 nucleotides are TGTGCCAGCAGTTTCCACCGGGACAGCGGCTACACCTTC. Amino acids: CASSFHRDSGYTF.

The CDR3 nucleotides read TGTGCCAGCAGTCAGGGGGATTACGATGAGCAGTTCTTC. Translated: CASSQGDYDEQFF. This chain joins TRBV6-2 or TRBV6-3 and TRBJ2-1; the match to TRBD1 covers 7 bases. This CDR3 has 13 amino acids. Germline V gives CDR1 MNHEY, CDR2 SVGEGT. The trim removed 5 bases at V and 8 bases at J, leaving 6 bases unmatched.

For the CDR3, the DNA is TGTGCCAGCAGCTTTAGTGACCCAGGGGGGTCTGAAGCTTTCTTT. It yields the protein CASSFSDPGGSEAFF. The chain links TRBV11-2 to TRBJ1-1; TRBD1 matches at 7 bases. Germline V gene lookup returns CDR1 SGHAT and CDR2 FQNNGV. CDR3 length: 15 amino acids. The V segment lost 3 bases and the J segment 6 bases; nucleotides outside the gene matches: 10.

The rearrangement links TRBV2 to TRBJ2-7; D possibly corresponds to TRBD1 (6 bases). This CDR3 region has 16 residues. The germline CDR1 and CDR2 sequences are SNHLY and FYNNEI. V lost 5 bases and J 2 bases, leaving 19 bases between the germline ends. CDR3 region: CASSSTGTYLPYEQYF. Written as DNA, the CDR3 is TGTGCCAGCAGTTCGACCGGGACATATCTCCCCTACGAGCAGTACTTC.

The chain links TRBV5-4 to TRBJ2-1; a weak D match, TRBD2 (6 bases). CDR1 and CDR2 (germline): SGHNT, YYREEE (reference sequence). Between the trimmed V and J ends, which lost 4 bases and 1 base, there was a span of 9 bases. This CDR3 comprises 14 residues. The CDR3 DNA follows: TGTGCCAGCAGCCCCGGGACTTCCTACAATGAGCAGTTCTTC. This sequence encodes CASSPGTSYNEQFF.

The J gene is TRBJ1-1, the V gene TRBV2; D not resolved. Deletions cut 11 bases from V and 4 bases from J, with 14 bases between. Germline V CDR1 and CDR2: SNHLY, FYNNEI. The CDR3 extends over 12 amino acids. The CDR3 is CAAPIISTEAFF. CDR3 bases: TGTGCCGCCCCGATAATTAGCACTGAAGCTTTCTTT.

J is TRBJ2-1 and V is TRBV3-1 (or the pseudogene TRBV3-2), with D possibly TRBD1 on 6 matching bases. In germline, CDR1 is LGHDT, CDR2 YNNKEL (reference sequence). There are 16 residues in the CDR3. The V end lost 0 bases, the J end lost 1 base, and 10 bases lay between the germline ends. CDR3 in amino acids: CASSQEGTFSYNEQFF. Here the CDR3 DNA reads TGTGCCAGCAGCCAAGAAGGGACATTTTCCTACAATGAGCAGTTCTTC.

This sequence joins TRBV5-4 and TRBJ2-5; 7 bases are a match to TRBD2. V lost 3 bases to trimming and J lost 3 bases; unmatched junction nucleotides: 5. The CDR3 covers 14 residues. Germline V CDR1 and CDR2: SGHNT, YYREEE (reference sequence). The CDR3 DNA sequence: TGTGCCAGCAGCTCCTGGGGGGGAGAAGAGACCCAGTACTTC. Protein product: CASSSWGGEETQYF.

V and J are TRBV12-3 or TRBV12-4 and TRBJ1-1; no firm D call. The length of the CDR3 is 11 residues. V gave up 6 bases and J gave up 5 bases, with 7 bases separating them. CDR3: CASSVRTEAFF. The CDR3 nucleotides read TGTGCCAGCAGCGTGAGGACTGAAGCTTTCTTT.

This chain links TRBV27 with TRBJ2-1, with D possibly being TRBD1 (5 bases). CDR3 length: 15 residues. Per germline, CDR1 MNHEY and CDR2 SMNVEV (reference sequence). V was shortened by 0 bases and J by 6 bases, with 12 bases between the two germline ends. CDR3: CASSLSPRVTNEQFF. In DNA, the CDR3 is TGTGCCAGCAGTTTATCACCCAGGGTTACCAATGAGCAGTTCTTC.

The V call is TRBV6-5, the J call TRBJ2-2; 13 positions match TRBD2. The CDR3 has 14 amino acids. Germline lookup yields CDR1 MNHEY and CDR2 SVGAGI. Unmatched junction bases numbered 3, after V lost 6 bases and J lost 8 bases. The CDR3 loop reads CASRGLAGLGELFF. The CDR3 coding sequence is TGTGCCAGCAGGGGACTAGCGGGATTAGGGGAGCTGTTTTTT.

The chain carries TRBV14 and TRBJ1-2; the D is unclear. V was shortened by 2 bases and J by 4 bases, with 8 bases between the two germline ends. This CDR3 has 13 amino acids. Germline CDR1 SGHDN, CDR2 FVKESK. CDR3 DNA: TGTGCCAGCAGCCAACAAACAGCCTATGGCTACACCTTC. Translation: CASSQQTAYGYTF.

This chain connects TRBV30 to TRBJ1-1, with TRBD1 matching over 7 bases. The CDR3 has 12 residues. Per germline, CDR1 GTSNPN and CDR2 SVGIG (reference sequence). V shed 4 bases, J shed 10 bases, and the junction held 9 bases outside the gene matches. CDR3 in amino acids: CAWTYDRVGAFF. CDR3 in DNA: TGTGCCTGGACTTACGACAGGGTTGGAGCTTTCTTT.

The rearrangement uses TRBV30 and TRBJ1-2; D not resolved. The germline V gene has CDR1 GTSNPN and CDR2 SVGIG (reference sequence). This CDR3 is built from 13 residues. Trimming removed 3 bases at V and 7 bases at J, with 15 bases between. The CDR3 here is CAWSPAQARGYTF. CDR3 nucleotide sequence: TGTGCCTGGAGCCCTGCCCAGGCCCGTGGCTACACCTTC.

The chain recombines TRBV7-3 with TRBJ1-2, with 7 bases aligning to TRBD1. The CDR3 runs 14 residues. CDR1 and CDR2 (germline): SGHTA, FQGTGA. V gave up 2 bases and J gave up 3 bases; unmatched junction bases: 3. CDR3 loop: CASSLGDSYYGYTF. In DNA form, the CDR3 reads TGTGCCAGCAGCTTAGGGGACAGCTACTATGGCTACACCTTC. The whole variable domain, filled in from reference TRBV7-3 and TRBJ1-2, reads GAGVSQTPSNKVTEKGKYVELRCDPISGHTALYWYRQSLGQGPEFLIYFQGTGAADDSGLPNDRFFAVRPEGSVSTLKIQRTERGDSAVYLCASSLGDSYYGYTFGSGTRLTVV.

This clone was observed once. The chain is built from TRBV11-1 and TRBJ2-7, with a tentative D call TRBD2 (5 bases). Trimming left V 2 bases short and J 6 bases short, with 8 bases between. The CDR3 totals 12 residues. In germline, CDR1 is SGHAT, CDR2 FQDESV (reference sequence). CDR3 nucleotide sequence: TGTGCCAGCAGCTTATTGGGGAGCGAGCAGTACTTC. Amino acids: CASSLLGSEQYF.

The CDR3 sequence is CASSLWQDYGYTF. The DNA for the CDR3 is TGTGCCAGCAGTTTATGGCAGGACTATGGCTACACCTTC. The V gene is TRBV12-3 or TRBV12-4, the J gene TRBJ1-2; D unresolved. The length of the CDR3 is 13 residues. Trimming took off 2 bases at V and 3 bases at J, with 7 bases between the two ends.

This sequence joins TRBV24-1 and TRBJ2-6; D is unclear. V lost 3 bases and J lost 0, with 8 bases in between. Per the germline V gene, CDR1 is KGHDR and CDR2 is SFDVKD. The CDR3 is 16 residues long. In DNA form, the CDR3 reads TGTGCCACCAGTGATCCAGCGTCCTCTGGGGCCAACGTCCTGACTTTC. This gives the protein CATSDPASSGANVLTF.

The V and J genes are TRBV27 and TRBJ2-7; D is unclear. V was shortened by 0 bases and J by 3 bases, with 6 bases between the two germline ends. CDR1 MNHEY and CDR2 SMNVEV come from the germline V gene (reference sequence). The CDR3 length is 13 residues. CDR3 protein: CASSLSSRYEQYF. The DNA of the CDR3 is TGTGCCAGCAGTTTATCATCCCGCTACGAGCAGTACTTC.

This clone has just a few counts. The rearrangement links TRBV2 to TRBJ2-4; 7 nucleotides align to TRBD2. CDR1 and CDR2 from the germline V gene are SNHLY and FYNNEI. Losses at the gene ends were 6 bases for V and 7 bases for J; bases not matched to a gene: 3. There are 12 residues in the CDR3. CDR3 amino acids: CASRGGWNIQYF. The CDR3 region has the DNA TGTGCCAGCAGGGGAGGGTGGAACATTCAGTACTTC.

The chain has TRBV2 and TRBJ2-3; a weak D match, TRBD1 (6 bases). The V end lost 10 bases, the J end lost 3 bases, and 11 bases lay between the germline ends. This CDR3 contains 12 residues. Germline lookup yields CDR1 SNHLY and CDR2 FYNNEI. CDR3 DNA: TGTGCCACCGAGGGGGAGACAGATACGCAGTATTTT. This gives the protein CATEGETDTQYF.

This chain connects TRBV9 to TRBJ1-4; no definite D call. The CDR3 has 15 amino acids. The germline gives CDR1 SGDLS, CDR2 YYNGEE. The ends were cut back, 0 bases at V and 5 bases at J, with 11 bases in the middle. The DNA for the CDR3 is TGTGCCAGCAGCGTAGAGGAGGGAACGAATGAAAAACTGTTTTTT. Translation gives CASSVEEGTNEKLFF.

This sequence joins TRBV9 and TRBJ2-1; unclear D gene. The CDR3 length is 15 residues. V was cut by 2 bases and J by 6 bases, with 15 bases left in between. CDR1 and CDR2 (germline): SGDLS, YYNGEE. The CDR3 region is CASSVGVLSANEQFF. The CDR3 nucleotides are TGTGCCAGCAGCGTGGGCGTCTTAAGTGCCAATGAGCAGTTCTTC.

The V gene is TRBV10-3, the J gene TRBJ1-1; D not resolved. V lost 2 bases and J lost 8, with 12 bases in between. This CDR3 is 13 amino acids long. Looked up from germline, CDR1 is ENHRY and CDR2 is SYGVKD. DNA of the CDR3: TGTGCCATCAGTGAGGTCGGGGAATTCGAAGCTTTCTTT. It codes for CAISEVGEFEAFF.

The chain recombines TRBV7-6 with TRBJ2-1, with 11 bases aligning to TRBD2. The V gene's germline CDR1 is SGHVS and CDR2 FNYEAQ. The V and J ends lost 4 bases and 1 base, in that order; junction bases with no gene match: 15. CDR3 length equals 20 residues. CDR3 sequence reads: CASSSVTSGGLRLSYNEQFF. In DNA, the CDR3 is TGTGCCAGCAGCTCAGTTACTAGCGGGGGCCTACGCTTGTCCTACAATGAGCAGTTCTTC.

The chain recombines TRBV3-1 (or the pseudogene TRBV3-2) with TRBJ2-6; no firm D call. The germline V gene has CDR1 LGHDT and CDR2 YNNKEL (reference sequence). This CDR3 spans 14 amino acids. V gave up 3 bases and J gave up 0 bases, with 3 bases separating them. CDR3 nucleotides: TGTGCCAGCAGCCAGTACTCTGGGGCCAACGTCCTGACTTTC. It specifies CASSQYSGANVLTF.

The J gene is TRBJ1-6, the V gene TRBV30; D uncertain. CDR3 length: 16 residues. With 0 bases removed from V and 0 bases from J, the gap between germline ends came to 9 bases. CDR1 and CDR2 (germline): GTSNPN, SVGIG (reference sequence). The CDR3 here is CAWSVPKSSYNSPLHF. The CDR3 nucleotides are TGTGCCTGGAGTGTACCCAAGAGCTCCTATAATTCACCCCTCCACTTT.

The chain joins TRBV30 to TRBJ2-7; TRBD2 matches 9 bases. The CDR3 has 14 amino acids. V was pared by 0 bases and J by 6 bases, with 6 bases of the junction left unmatched. Germline assignment: CDR1 GTSNPN and CDR2 SVGIG (reference sequence). The chain's CDR3 is CAWSVASGMAEQYF. The CDR3 bases are TGTGCCTGGAGTGTAGCTAGCGGGATGGCCGAGCAGTACTTC.

The chain carries TRBV30 and TRBJ2-7; 7 positions agree with TRBD2. V gave up 5 bases and J gave up 5 bases; unmatched junction bases: 15. The germline gives CDR1 GTSNPN, CDR2 SVGIG (reference sequence). The CDR3 is 15 amino acids. This CDR3 reads CAWCGGGGWVDEQYF. The CDR3 DNA reads TGTGCCTGGTGTGGTGGGGGGGGGTGGGTCGACGAGCAGTACTTC.